The next 11 T cell receptor beta chains were all read from a single sample in a study of T cells in Graves' hyperthyroidism and ophthalmopathy. Regions amplified from RNA transcripts were the TCR beta CDR3 regions. During a first-round RT-PCR of the TCR CDR3, the HTBI primer set was used. In TCRdb, the multiplex PCR reads were re-called with MiXCR into one record per CDR3 protein. The sample records about 380,000 distinct CDR3 sequences, approximately 12% being singletons. Sequenced: blood. These receptors originate from a man aged 30 to 39 with Graves' hyperthyroidism that later progressed to Graves' ophthalmopathy.

The CDR3 DNA follows: TGCGCCAGCAGGATTACTAGCGGGGGAACAGATACGCAGTATTTT. It translates to CASRITSGGTDTQYF. This chain connects TRBV5-1 to TRBJ2-3, with 11 bases identical to TRBD2. The CDR3 sequence is 15 residues long. With V trimmed by 5 bases and J by 3 bases, 5 bases remained unmatched. Germline V lookup: CDR1 SGHRS, CDR2 YFSETQ.

This clonotype has ten or more counts. This chain joins TRBV11-3 and TRBJ1-1; possible D gene TRBD1, 6 bases. Germline V gene sequence: CDR1 SGHNT, CDR2 YENEEA. CDR3 length: 17 amino acids. Between the trimmed V and J ends, which lost 5 bases and 5 bases, there was a span of 24 bases. The CDR3 region is CASSTDLGQWGGTEAFF. The CDR3, as DNA: TGTGCCAGCAGCACCGACTTGGGACAATGGGGAGGAACTGAAGCTTTCTTT.

This clonotype was picked up many times. The V call is TRBV13, the J call TRBJ1-1; tentatively, D is TRBD1 (6 bases). The length of the CDR3 is 14 residues. The germline V and J ends were trimmed by 5 bases and 6 bases, with 16 bases remaining between them. Germline V gene lookup returns CDR1 PRHDT and CDR2 FYEKMQ (reference sequence). CDR3 residues: CASSLRGGGPEAFF. CDR3 in DNA: TGTGCCAGCAGCCTCCGGGGGGGCGGGCCTGAAGCTTTCTTT. The whole variable domain, remainder taken from reference TRBV13 and TRBJ1-1, is AAGVIQSPRHLIKEKRETATLKCYPIPRHDTVYWYQQGPGQDPQFLISFYEKMQSDKGSIPDRFSAQQFSDYHSELNMSSLELGDSALYFCASSLRGGGPEAFFGQGTRLTVV.

The chain links TRBV7-9 to TRBJ1-5; the D gene is possibly TRBD1 (5 bases). The germline CDR1 and CDR2 sequences are SEHNR and FQNEAQ (reference sequence). V lost 11 bases, J lost 7 bases, and 12 bases lay in between. CDR3 size: 11 residues. The CDR3 is CAWGGSQPQHF. CDR3 bases: TGTGCCTGGGGGGGGAGCCAGCCCCAGCATTTT.

This clonotype turned up a few times. The V and J genes are TRBV30 and TRBJ1-2; D gene unclear. This CDR3 comprises 13 residues. CDR1 is GTSNPN and CDR2 is SVGIG in the germline V gene (reference sequence). V lost 1 base and J lost 4, with 10 bases in between. For the CDR3, the DNA is TGTGCCTGGAGTGGGATGGGGTTCTATGGCTACACCTTC. Translating gives CAWSGMGFYGYTF.

This clonotype has at least ten counts. The chain is built from TRBV4-1 and TRBJ2-5, with 8 bases matching TRBD2. Trimming at V came to 1 base and at J to 5 bases, leaving 6 bases not matched to a gene. CDR3 length equals 15 residues. Germline assignment: CDR1 MGHRA and CDR2 YSYEKL. CDR3 amino acids: CASSQVGTSDETQYF. For the CDR3, the DNA is TGCGCCAGCAGCCAAGTTGGGACTAGTGACGAGACCCAGTACTTC.

This clonotype was seen at least ten times. The chain's CDR3 is CASSSDRGNSGNTIYF. The CDR3, as DNA: TGTGCCAGCAGTTCCGACAGGGGCAACTCTGGAAACACCATATATTTT. The rearrangement links TRBV6-5 to TRBJ1-3, with 8 bases identical to TRBD1. V shed 4 bases, J shed 0 bases, and the junction held 5 bases outside the gene matches. Germline V gene sequence: CDR1 MNHEY, CDR2 SVGAGI. CDR3 size: 16 residues.

This clonotype has only a few counts. The chain combines TRBV10-3 with TRBJ1-5; D is perhaps TRBD1 (5 bases). The germline gives CDR1 ENHRY, CDR2 SYGVKD. The CDR3 sequence is 15 residues long. V lost 3 bases, J lost 0 bases, and 9 bases lay in between. This CDR3 is CAISDARASNQPQHF. CDR3 in DNA: TGTGCCATCAGTGATGCCAGGGCTAGCAATCAGCCCCAGCATTTT.

At least ten counts were recorded for this clonotype. The chain carries TRBV6-1 and TRBJ2-7, with a tentative D call TRBD1 (6 bases). The CDR3 extends over 15 amino acids. Trimming took off 5 bases at V and 3 bases at J, with 17 bases between the two ends. The V gene's germline CDR1 is MNHNS and CDR2 SASEGT. CDR3 DNA: TGTGCCAGCAGTTTACAACCCGGACAGATCTACGAGCAGTACTTC. It encodes CASSLQPGQIYEQYF.

This clonotype showed up many times. The chain uses TRBV5-1 and TRBJ2-5, with 8 bases lining up with TRBD1. The CDR3 extends over 13 amino acids. Germline V gene data show CDR1 as SGHRS and CDR2 as YFSETQ. Germline trimming cut 7 bases from V and 2 bases from J; bases unmatched to any gene: 4. As DNA, the CDR3 is TGCGCCAGCCGGGACAGGCTACAAGAGACCCAGTACTTC. This codes for CASRDRLQETQYF.

This clonotype was detected ten times or more. The gene calls are TRBV6-1 and TRBJ2-3; 9 positions match TRBD2. This CDR3 spans 14 amino acids. Germline loops: CDR1 MNHNS, CDR2 SASEGT. V shed 4 bases and J 4 bases; nucleotides not matched to a gene: 3. The CDR3 is CASSARGGADTQYF. CDR3 nucleotides: TGTGCCAGCAGTGCCCGCGGGGGGGCAGATACGCAGTATTTT.